One and the same sample provided the 14 T cell receptor beta chains below, sequenced in a study of technical replicates of blood from a handful of donors. The repertoire was sequenced with immunoSEQ multiplex PCR; TCRdb's copy has only in-frame clones and lacks some. Of around 76,000 clones listed, over 95% are singletons. The sequenced material came from T cells isolated from PBMCs. The receptors originated from a human donor in good health.

The J gene is TRBJ2-7, the V gene TRBV5-1; perhaps TRBD1 as D (5 bases). The germline V gene encodes CDR1 SGHRS and CDR2 YFSETQ. This CDR3 contains 15 residues. Trimming shortened V by 5 bases and J by 0 bases, and 15 bases separated the two germline ends. The CDR3 DNA sequence: TGCGCCAGCAGGACTTGGGGCAGGAGCTCCTACGAGCAGTACTTC. Protein sequence: CASRTWGRSSYEQYF.

A note on this clone: The junction does not match germline at one end; this may be a read error. The V and J genes are TRBV7-7 and TRBJ2-2, with 8 bases identical to TRBD1. Germline V gene lookup returns CDR1 SSHAT and CDR2 FNYEAQ (reference sequence). This CDR3 contains 16 residues. CDR3: CASSWGTGGNTGELFF. The CDR3 region has the DNA TGTGCTAGCAGCTGGGGGACAGGAGGGAACACCGGGGAGCTGTTTTTT.

The chain links TRBV4-2 to TRBJ2-1; TRBD2 is a possible D gene (6 bases). The CDR3 runs 15 residues. Germline V gene lookup returns CDR1 LGHNA and CDR2 YNFKEQ. Trimming removed 0 bases at V and 9 bases at J, with 15 bases between. The CDR3 sequence is CASSQDEREFSEQFF. CDR3 DNA sequence: TGTGCCAGCAGCCAAGATGAACGGGAGTTCAGTGAGCAGTTCTTC.

This rearrangement joins TRBV6-1 to TRBJ1-2; D is ambiguous. Per the germline V gene, CDR1 is MNHNS and CDR2 is SASEGT. The CDR3 is 12 amino acids. The V end lost 6 bases, the J end lost 9 bases, and 14 bases lay between the germline ends. In DNA form, the CDR3 reads TGTGCCAGCAGGGATAGCGGAGCAAGCTACACCTTC. Its protein is CASRDSGASYTF.

This clone was detected only once. The chain has TRBV19 and TRBJ2-1, with 14 nucleotides matching TRBD2. Unmatched junction bases numbered 12, after V lost 6 bases and J lost 8 bases. Per the germline V gene, CDR1 is LNHDA and CDR2 is SQIVND (reference sequence). CDR3 length: 17 amino acids. CDR3 sequence reads: CASRGYKGGLAGDEQFF. The DNA for the CDR3 is TGTGCCAGTAGAGGATACAAGGGGGGACTAGCGGGAGATGAGCAGTTCTTC.

The chain uses TRBV2 and TRBJ2-3, with D possibly being TRBD2 (6 bases). There are 15 residues in the CDR3. Per the germline V gene, CDR1 is SNHLY and CDR2 is FYNNEI. The germline V and J ends were trimmed by 9 bases and 1 base, with 17 bases remaining between them. CDR3: CARAGSLTGTDTQYF. DNA of the CDR3: TGTGCCAGGGCGGGGAGTCTGACGGGCACAGATACGCAGTATTTT.

This chain uses TRBV14 with TRBJ2-3; TRBD2 agrees at 10 bases. J was trimmed by 5 bases and V by 0 bases; bases with no gene match: 8. CDR1 is SGHDN, CDR2 FVKESK, per germline. This CDR3 region has 17 residues. CDR3 nucleotide sequence: TGTGCCAGCAGCCAAGATCTGGAAGCGGGAGGGGGAGATACGCAGTATTTT. Encoded protein: CASSQDLEAGGGDTQYF.

The V gene is TRBV5-1, the J gene TRBJ1-1; D is unresolved. The CDR3 extends over 13 amino acids. Per the germline V gene, CDR1 is SGHRS and CDR2 is YFSETQ. Trimming shortened V by 3 bases and J by 6 bases, and 12 bases separated the two germline ends. The CDR3 region is CASSSDSLSEAFF. The CDR3 DNA reads as TGCGCCAGCAGCTCCGACTCCTTGTCTGAAGCTTTCTTT.

The chain uses TRBV28 and TRBJ1-1, with 7 positions matching TRBD1. The CDR3 runs to 14 residues. From germline, CDR1 is MDHEN and CDR2 SYDVKM. V gave up 0 bases and J gave up 5 bases; unmatched junction bases: 3. Here the CDR3 reads CASSLWGTVTEAFF. In DNA, the CDR3 is TGTGCCAGCAGTTTATGGGGGACAGTTACTGAAGCTTTCTTT.

The chain recombines TRBV5-4 with TRBJ2-7, with D unresolved. CDR3 size: 13 residues. The V gene lost 1 base and the J gene lost 4 bases, with 9 bases spanning the gap. CDR1 SGHNT and CDR2 YYREEE come from the germline V gene (reference sequence). The CDR3 DNA sequence: TGTGCCAGCAGCTTGTTTTCCAAATACGAGCAGTACTTC. Translated, it gives CASSLFSKYEQYF.

The genes are TRBV19 and TRBJ2-3; maybe TRBD2 (5 bases). Germline values: CDR1 LNHDA, CDR2 SQIVND (reference sequence). The CDR3 is made up of 16 amino acids. The V gene lost 5 bases and the J gene lost 2 bases, with 17 bases spanning the gap. The DNA of the CDR3 is TGTGCCAGTAGTTTCTGGTATGGCGGGCCCACAGATACGCAGTATTTT. It encodes CASSFWYGGPTDTQYF.

This chain links TRBV5-1 with TRBJ2-3; TRBD1 matches 9 bases. With V trimmed by 3 bases and J by 4 bases, 6 bases remained unmatched. The CDR3 is 15 amino acids. Germline V gives CDR1 SGHRS, CDR2 YFSETQ. For the CDR3, the DNA is TGCGCCAGCAGCTCACAGGGGGCGGCCCCAGATACGCAGTATTTT. Its protein is CASSSQGAAPDTQYF. The whole variable domain, filled in from reference TRBV5-1 and TRBJ2-3, reads KAGVTQTPRYLIKTRGQQVTLSCSPISGHRSVSWYQQTPGQGLQFLFEYFSETQRNKGNFPGRFSGRQFSNSRSEMNVSTLELGDSALYLCASSSQGAAPDTQYFGPGTRLTVL.

The chain has TRBV29-1 and TRBJ2-7; TRBD1 agrees at 10 bases. Germline lookup yields CDR1 SQVTM and CDR2 ANQGSEA. V was clipped by 6 bases and J by 5 bases; unmatched bases: 10. The CDR3 is made up of 14 amino acids. The CDR3: CSVLGGDRGNEQYF. In DNA form, the CDR3 reads TGCAGCGTCCTAGGCGGGGACAGGGGAAACGAGCAGTACTTC.

The gene calls are TRBV23-1 and TRBJ1-4; TRBD1 matches at 9 bases. TRBV23-1 is known as an ORF, though its function is uncertain. The CDR3 spans 13 residues. Trimming took 9 bases from V and 8 from J; bases not matched to a gene: 7. The CDR3 nucleotides read TGCGCCAGAGGGACAGGGCAGCGGGAAAAACTGTTTTTT. Translating it yields CARGTGQREKLFF.